This TCR beta chain was captured by sequencing in a study of vaccination and CD4 T cells after COVID-19. Study-level background: Cells were stimulated with overlapping spike peptides from SARS-CoV-2, HCoV-NL63, HCoV-OC43 and HCoV-229E.

The study's findings and limits: Reactive clonotype counts went from median roughly 20 after infection to about 38 after vaccination, nonsignificantly.

Indicated treatment: roughly 10-day PBMC culture with coronavirus spike peptide pools or control peptides (ViraFEST assay). CD4+ T lymphocytes from the unexposed donor were collected before the COVID-19 pandemic (2011-2018). Cell culture was performed with around 2 million PBMCs per well in the presence of 8 to 10 IU/ml IL-2 and roughly 9.7 ug/ml peptide pools. As concerns this clonotype: What it binds is unknown.

The CDR3 length is 14 residues. Trimming took 3 bases from V and 4 from J, leaving 13 bases between them. CDR1 and CDR2 from the germline V gene are MNHEY and SMNVEV (reference sequence). With the Oncomine TCR Beta short-read assay, DNA from cultured CD4+ T cells was sequenced. Genomic DNA was drawn out of CD4+ T cells grown in culture. TCRdb itself ran the PCR reads through MiXCR, one entry per CDR3 protein. The sample includes roughly 8,100 distinct CDR3 sequences, roughly 40% of them seen just once. The TCR sequence derives from a human donor in good health. The V call is TRBV27, the J call TRBJ2-7; no clear D gene. Sequenced sample: CD4+ T cells from blood, cultured in vitro. The CDR3 coding sequence is TGTGCCAGCAGTTTCCAGGCGGTCAGTTACGAGCAGTACTTC. Its translation: CASSFQAVSYEQYF.